The 2 T cell receptor beta chains below all came from one sample that was sequenced in a study of shared clonotypes between healthy human individuals. TCRdb's copy holds only in-frame clones and misses some; the assay was immunoSEQ multiplex PCR. The data contain about 480,000 clones, about 75% of them singletons. The specimen was PBMCs. These receptor sequences come from a woman aged 40 to 49 in good health. Some clones in this sample may be carry-over from other donors' samples.

The chain couples TRBV5-1 to TRBJ1-5, with 7 nucleotides matching TRBD1. CDR3 length equals 16 residues. V shed 4 bases and J 5 bases; nucleotides not matched to a gene: 12. Germline CDR1 reads SGHRS; CDR2 reads YFSETQ. The CDR3 nucleotides read TGCGCCAGCAGCCCCCAACCGGGACAGAGTTATCAGCCCCAGCATTTT. Protein: CASSPQPGQSYQPQHF. Full variable domain (remainder filled in from reference TRBV5-1 and TRBJ1-5): KAGVTQTPRYLIKTRGQQVTLSCSPISGHRSVSWYQQTPGQGLQFLFEYFSETQRNKGNFPGRFSGRQFSNSRSEMNVSTLELGDSALYLCASSPQPGQSYQPQHFGDGTRLSIL.

The rearrangement links TRBV14 to TRBJ1-1; 7 nucleotides match TRBD1. The CDR3 is 14 residues long. With V trimmed by 4 bases and J by 1 base, 3 bases remained unmatched. Germline V gene lookup returns CDR1 SGHDN and CDR2 FVKESK. The CDR3 here is CASSPDRANTEAFF. CDR3 nucleotides: TGTGCCAGCAGCCCCGACAGGGCGAACACTGAAGCTTTCTTT.